The present T cell receptor beta chain was sequenced within a study of human T cells and chemical hapten exposure. The time point denotes: patch test 1, 2 weeks after DPC sensitization. The treatment was: therapeutic diphenylcyclopropenone sensitization with weekly scalp DPC. This clonotype has a count of ten or more. Germline trimming cut 1 base from V and 8 bases from J; bases unmatched to any gene: 12. CDR3 size: 16 residues. Per germline, CDR1 SGHAT and CDR2 FQNNGV. TCRdb fed the RACE reads into MiXCR, producing one record per CDR3 protein. The table records 85,000 or so distinct CDR3 sequences, approximately 11% of them present only once.

This clonotype was sampled from a woman aged 45 to 65 with alopecia areata. Some clones in this sample may be carry-over from other donors' samples. The chain joins TRBV11-2 to TRBJ1-2; 8 bases are a match to TRBD1. The sample consisted of whole blood, taken in connection with sensitization to the hapten diphenylcyclopropenone (DPC). CDR3 in DNA: TGTGCCAGCAGCTTAGGTGGGACAGGTAGCTCAATGGGCTACACCTTC. This encodes CASSLGGTGSSMGYTF.